This TCR beta chain was obtained from a study of T cell repertoires in cytomegalovirus infection. CDR3 length: 14 amino acids. The V end was cut by 5 bases, the J end by 5 bases, with 16 bases between. Germline values: CDR1 SEHNR, CDR2 FQNEAQ (reference sequence). TCRdb reanalysed the reads using MiXCR and keeps one entry per CDR3 protein. The sample shows approximately 500,000 distinct CDR3 sequences, approximately 15% of them seen only once. This rearrangement joins TRBV7-9 to TRBJ2-7, with D uncertain. What was sequenced was CD8+ T cells from PBMCs. The sequence came from a human donor in good health (CMV status not recorded). Some clones in this sample may be carry-over from other donors' samples. The CDR3 region is CASSTEFGLDEQYF. CDR3 DNA sequence: TGTGCCAGCAGCACAGAGTTTGGGCTTGACGAGCAGTACTTC.